The rows below give T cell receptor beta chains drawn from one sample of a study of CD8 T cells in ankylosing spondylitis. TCRdb redid the calling of the 5' RACE reads with MiXCR, one entry per CDR3 protein. The data show about 360,000 distinct CDR3 sequences, under 15% seen once. The sample comprised blood, either unsorted or a sorted T cell fraction (not recorded which). The receptors stem from a male donor with ankylosing spondylitis or in good health (not recorded which). CDR3s include the opening cysteine and the closing phenylalanine or tryptophan. D genes are given only for firm matches. Expanded clones are given a class, and other clones once, few, many or no size at all.

V gene,D gene,CDR3 length,clone size,J gene,CDR3 DNA,CDR3 protein
TRBV5-6,TRBD1,13,many,TRBJ1-4,TGTGCCAGCAGTACGACAGGGGACGAAAAACTGTTTTTT,CASSTTGDEKLFF
TRBV14,-,13,few,TRBJ1-1,TGTGCCAGCTCCAAAGACAGGAACACTGAAGCTTTCTTT,CASSKDRNTEAFF
TRBV29-1,-,14,few,TRBJ2-2,TGCAGCGCCCTCGGGCAGGGGAACACCGGGGAGCTGTTTTTT,CSALGQGNTGELFF
TRBV18,-,13,few,TRBJ2-5,TGTGCCAGCTCACCAAACTCGAGGGAGACCCAGTACTTC,CASSPNSRETQYF
TRBV20-1,TRBD1,13,few,TRBJ2-1,TGCAGTGCTGCCAGGGACAGGGGCAATGAGCAGTTCTTC,CSAARDRGNEQFF
TRBV7-2,-,14,few,TRBJ2-7,TGTGCCAGCAGCCCGGGCCCTTCCAGGGTCGAGCAGTACTTC,CASSPGPSRVEQYF
TRBV9,-,13,few,TRBJ2-7,TGTGCCAGCAGCAACCGGGTTGACTACGAGCAGTACTTC,CASSNRVDYEQYF
TRBV27,-,14,-,TRBJ2-7,TGTGCCAGCAGTCCCCACGAGGTGATCTACGAGCAGTACTTC,CASSPHEVIYEQYF
TRBV6-5,TRBD1,17,few,TRBJ1-2,TGTGCCAGCAGTTACTCCGGACAGGGGCTCTTAGCCTATGGCTACACCTTC,CASSYSGQGLLAYGYTF
TRBV2,-,14,few,TRBJ1-1,TGTGCCAGCAGCCAAGCGGGGGGACCCACTGAAGCTTTCTTT,CASSQAGGPTEAFF
TRBV5-6,-,12,-,TRBJ1-2,TGTGCCAGCAGCTTGGACCTCGGAGGCTACACCTTC,CASSLDLGGYTF
TRBV7-9,-,14,-,TRBJ2-1,TGTGCCAGCAGTGTGGTAAAGGGGTTCAATGAGCAGTTCTTC,CASSVVKGFNEQFF
TRBV12-3/TRBV12-4,TRBD2,14,few,TRBJ2-7,TGTGCCAGCAGTCCCGGGGCGGGGGTCTACGAGCAGTACTTC,CASSPGAGVYEQYF
TRBV5-1,TRBD2,16,once,TRBJ2-3,TGCGCCAGCAGGGAGAGGACTAGCGGGGGTGTGGATACGCAGTATTTT,CASRERTSGGVDTQYF